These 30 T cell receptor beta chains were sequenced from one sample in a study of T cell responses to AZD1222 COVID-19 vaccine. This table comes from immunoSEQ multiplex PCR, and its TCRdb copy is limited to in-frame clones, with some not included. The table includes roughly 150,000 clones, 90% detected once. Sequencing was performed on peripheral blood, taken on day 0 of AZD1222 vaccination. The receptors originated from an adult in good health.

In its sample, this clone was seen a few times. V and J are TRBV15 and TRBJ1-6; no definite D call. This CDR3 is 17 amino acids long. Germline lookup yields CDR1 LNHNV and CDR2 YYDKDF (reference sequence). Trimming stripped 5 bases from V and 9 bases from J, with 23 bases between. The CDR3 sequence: CATSRPTGRWDGSPLHF. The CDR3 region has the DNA TGTGCCACCAGCCGACCGACCGGCCGTTGGGATGGTTCACCCCTCCACTTT.

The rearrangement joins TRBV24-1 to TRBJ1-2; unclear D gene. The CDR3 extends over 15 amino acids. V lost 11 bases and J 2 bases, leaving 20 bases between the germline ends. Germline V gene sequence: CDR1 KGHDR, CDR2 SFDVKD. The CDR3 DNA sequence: TGTGCCATTGGCTCCAGTTATAAAGGGAACTATGGCTACACCTTC. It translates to CAIGSSYKGNYGYTF.

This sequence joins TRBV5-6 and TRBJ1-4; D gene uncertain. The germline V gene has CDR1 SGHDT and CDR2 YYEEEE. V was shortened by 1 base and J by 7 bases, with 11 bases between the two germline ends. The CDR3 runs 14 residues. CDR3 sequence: CASSLPGPGEKLFF. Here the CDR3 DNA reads TGTGCCAGCAGCTTGCCCGGACCGGGTGAAAAACTGTTTTTT.

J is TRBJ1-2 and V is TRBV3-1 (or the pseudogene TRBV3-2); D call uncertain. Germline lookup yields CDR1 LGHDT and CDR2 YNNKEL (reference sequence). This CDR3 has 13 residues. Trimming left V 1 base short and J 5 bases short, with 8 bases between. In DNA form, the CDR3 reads TGTGCCAGCAGCCAAGCGGTCCCGTATGGCTACACCTTC. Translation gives CASSQAVPYGYTF.

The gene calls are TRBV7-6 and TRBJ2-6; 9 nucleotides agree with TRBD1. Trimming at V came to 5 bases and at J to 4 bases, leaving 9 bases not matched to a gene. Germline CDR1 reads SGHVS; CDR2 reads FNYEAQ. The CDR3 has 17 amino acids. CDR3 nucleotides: TGTGCCAGCAGCCCAGGACAGGGGAGGTCAGGGGCCAACGTCCTGACTTTC. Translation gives CASSPGQGRSGANVLTF. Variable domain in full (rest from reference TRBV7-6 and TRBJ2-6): GAGVSQSPRYKVTKRGQDVALRCDPISGHVSLYWYRQALGQGPEFLTYFNYEAQQDKSGLPNDRFSAERPEGSISTLTIQRTEQRDSAMYRCASSPGQGRSGANVLTFGAGSRLTVL.

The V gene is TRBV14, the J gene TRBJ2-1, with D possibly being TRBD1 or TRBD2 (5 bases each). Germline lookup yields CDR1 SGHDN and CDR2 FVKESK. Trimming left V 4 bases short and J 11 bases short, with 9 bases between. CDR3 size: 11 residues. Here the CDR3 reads CASSPGGKQFF. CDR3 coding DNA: TGTGCCAGCAGCCCTGGGGGAAAGCAGTTCTTC.

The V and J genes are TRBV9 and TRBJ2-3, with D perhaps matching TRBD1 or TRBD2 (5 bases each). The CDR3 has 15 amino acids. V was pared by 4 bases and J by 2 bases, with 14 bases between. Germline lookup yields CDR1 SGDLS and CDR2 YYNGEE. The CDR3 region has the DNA TGTGCCAGCAGCCAGAGGTGGGGGAACACAGATACGCAGTATTTT. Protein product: CASSQRWGNTDTQYF.

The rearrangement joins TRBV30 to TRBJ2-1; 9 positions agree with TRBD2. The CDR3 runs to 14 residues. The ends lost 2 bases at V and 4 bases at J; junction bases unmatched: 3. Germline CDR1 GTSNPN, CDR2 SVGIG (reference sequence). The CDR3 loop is CAWSTSGRYNEQFF. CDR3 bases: TGTGCCTGGAGTACTAGCGGGCGTTACAATGAGCAGTTCTTC.

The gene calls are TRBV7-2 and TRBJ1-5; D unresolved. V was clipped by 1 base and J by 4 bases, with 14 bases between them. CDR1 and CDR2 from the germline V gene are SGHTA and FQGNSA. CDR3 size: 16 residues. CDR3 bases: TGTGCCAGCAGCTTAGTCGGCAGCCAGGCAAATCAGCCCCAGCATTTT. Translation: CASSLVGSQANQPQHF.

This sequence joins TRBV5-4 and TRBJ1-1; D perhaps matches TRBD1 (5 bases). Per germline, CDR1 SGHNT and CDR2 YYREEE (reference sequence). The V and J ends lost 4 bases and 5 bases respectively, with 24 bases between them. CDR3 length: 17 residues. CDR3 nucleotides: TGTGCCAGCAGCCCTCCCCCGGGGTTGGGGGAGAGGACTGAAGCTTTCTTT. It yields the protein CASSPPPGLGERTEAFF.

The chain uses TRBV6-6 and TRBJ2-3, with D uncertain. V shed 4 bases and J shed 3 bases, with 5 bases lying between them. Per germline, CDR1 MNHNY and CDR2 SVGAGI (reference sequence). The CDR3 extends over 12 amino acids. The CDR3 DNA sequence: TGTGCCAGCAGTTCATCGACAGATACGCAGTATTTT. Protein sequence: CASSSSTDTQYF.

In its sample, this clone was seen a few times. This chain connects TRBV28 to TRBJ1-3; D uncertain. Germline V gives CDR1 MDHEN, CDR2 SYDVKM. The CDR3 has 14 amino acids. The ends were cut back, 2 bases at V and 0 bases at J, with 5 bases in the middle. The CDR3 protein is CASSLVSSGNTIYF. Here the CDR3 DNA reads TGTGCCAGCAGTTTAGTTTCCTCTGGAAACACCATATATTTT.

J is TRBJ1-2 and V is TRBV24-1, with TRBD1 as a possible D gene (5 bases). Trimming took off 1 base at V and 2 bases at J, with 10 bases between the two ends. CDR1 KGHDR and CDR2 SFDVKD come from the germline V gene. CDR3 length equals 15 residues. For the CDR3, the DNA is TGTGCCACCAGTGATTTTTCGTCAGGGAACTATGGCTACACCTTC. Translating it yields CATSDFSSGNYGYTF.

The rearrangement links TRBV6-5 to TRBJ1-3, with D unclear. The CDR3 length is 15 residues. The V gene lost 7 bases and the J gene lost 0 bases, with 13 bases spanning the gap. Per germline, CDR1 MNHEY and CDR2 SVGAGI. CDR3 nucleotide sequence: TGTGCCAGCACCTTAGGGCCGGTCTCTGGAAACACCATATATTTT. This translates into CASTLGPVSGNTIYF.

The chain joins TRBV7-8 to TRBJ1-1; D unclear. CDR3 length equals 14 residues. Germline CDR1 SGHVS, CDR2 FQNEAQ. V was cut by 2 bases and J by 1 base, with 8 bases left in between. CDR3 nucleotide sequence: TGTGCCAGCAGCTTAATAAGACCGAACACTGAAGCTTTCTTT. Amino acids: CASSLIRPNTEAFF. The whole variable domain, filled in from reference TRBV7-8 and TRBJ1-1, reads GAGVSQSPRYKVAKRGQDVALRCDPISGHVSLFWYQQALGQGPEFLTYFQNEAQLDKSGLPSDRFFAERPEGSVSTLKIQRTQQEDSAVYLCASSLIRPNTEAFFGQGTRLTVV.

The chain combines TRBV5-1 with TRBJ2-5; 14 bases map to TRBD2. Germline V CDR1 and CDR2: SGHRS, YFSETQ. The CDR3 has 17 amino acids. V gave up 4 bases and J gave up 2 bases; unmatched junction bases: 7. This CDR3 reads CASSIAGTSGGQETQYF. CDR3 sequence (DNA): TGCGCCAGCAGCATAGCCGGGACTAGCGGGGGTCAAGAGACCCAGTACTTC.

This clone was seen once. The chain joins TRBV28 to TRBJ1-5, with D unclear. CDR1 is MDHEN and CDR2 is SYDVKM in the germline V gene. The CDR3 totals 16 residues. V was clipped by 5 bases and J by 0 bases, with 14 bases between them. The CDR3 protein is CASSPRQPYSNQPQHF. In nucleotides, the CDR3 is TGTGCCAGCAGTCCCAGACAACCATATAGCAATCAGCCCCAGCATTTT.

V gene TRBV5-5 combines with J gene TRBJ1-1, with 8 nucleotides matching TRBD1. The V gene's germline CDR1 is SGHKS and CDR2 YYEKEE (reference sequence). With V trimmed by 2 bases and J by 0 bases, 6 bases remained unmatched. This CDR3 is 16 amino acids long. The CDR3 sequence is CASSFRQGTMNTEAFF. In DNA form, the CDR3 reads TGTGCCAGCAGCTTCCGACAGGGGACGATGAACACTGAAGCTTTCTTT.

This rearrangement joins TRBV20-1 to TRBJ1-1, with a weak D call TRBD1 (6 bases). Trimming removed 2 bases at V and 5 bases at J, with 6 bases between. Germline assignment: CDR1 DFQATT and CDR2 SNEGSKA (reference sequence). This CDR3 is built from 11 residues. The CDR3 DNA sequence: TGCAGTGCTAGAACAGGGACTGAAGCTTTCTTT. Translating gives CSARTGTEAFF.

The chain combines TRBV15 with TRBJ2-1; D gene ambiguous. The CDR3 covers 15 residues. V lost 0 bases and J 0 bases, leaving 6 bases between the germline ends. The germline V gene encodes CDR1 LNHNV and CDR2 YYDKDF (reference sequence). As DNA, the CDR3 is TGTGCCACCAGCAGAGATAAGAACTCCTACAATGAGCAGTTCTTC. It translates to CATSRDKNSYNEQFF.

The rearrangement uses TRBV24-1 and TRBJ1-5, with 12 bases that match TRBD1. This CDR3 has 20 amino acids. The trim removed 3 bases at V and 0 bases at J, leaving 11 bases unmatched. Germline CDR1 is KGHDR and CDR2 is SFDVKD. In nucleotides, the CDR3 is TGTGCCACCAGTGATGGGGACCGGGACAGGGGGCTTTATAGCAATCAGCCCCAGCATTTT. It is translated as CATSDGDRDRGLYSNQPQHF.

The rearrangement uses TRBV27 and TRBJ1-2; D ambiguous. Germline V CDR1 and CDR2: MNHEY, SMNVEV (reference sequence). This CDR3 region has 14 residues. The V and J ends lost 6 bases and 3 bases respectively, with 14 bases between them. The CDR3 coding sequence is TGTGCCAGCAGCGCGGGCTTAGGTTACTATGGCTACACCTTC. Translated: CASSAGLGYYGYTF.

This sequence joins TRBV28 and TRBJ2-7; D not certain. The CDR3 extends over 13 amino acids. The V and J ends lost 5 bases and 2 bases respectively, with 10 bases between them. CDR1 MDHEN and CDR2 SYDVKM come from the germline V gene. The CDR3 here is CASSSRATYEQYF. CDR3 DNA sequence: TGTGCCAGCAGTAGCCGCGCCACCTACGAGCAGTACTTC. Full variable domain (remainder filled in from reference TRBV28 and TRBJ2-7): DVKVTQSSRYLVKRTGEKVFLECVQDMDHENMFWYRQDPGLGLRLIYFSYDVKMKEKGDIPEGYSVSREKKERFSLILESASTNQTSMYLCASSSRATYEQYFGPGTRLTVT.

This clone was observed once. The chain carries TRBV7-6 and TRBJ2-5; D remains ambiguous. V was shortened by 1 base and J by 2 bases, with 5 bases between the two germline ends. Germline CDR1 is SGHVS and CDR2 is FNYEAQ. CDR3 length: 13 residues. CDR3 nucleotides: TGTGCCAGCAGCTTAGGTCCGCAAGAGACCCAGTACTTC. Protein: CASSLGPQETQYF.

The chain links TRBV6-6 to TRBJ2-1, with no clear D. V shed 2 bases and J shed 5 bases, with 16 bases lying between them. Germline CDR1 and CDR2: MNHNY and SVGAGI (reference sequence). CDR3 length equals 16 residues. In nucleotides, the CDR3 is TGTGCCAGCAGTTACAGTATCGCTAACCCCCACAATGAGCAGTTCTTC. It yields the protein CASSYSIANPHNEQFF.

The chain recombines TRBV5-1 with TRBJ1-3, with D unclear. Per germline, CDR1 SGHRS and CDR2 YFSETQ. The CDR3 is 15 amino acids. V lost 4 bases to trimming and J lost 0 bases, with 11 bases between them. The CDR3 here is CASSPQENSGNTIYF. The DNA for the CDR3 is TGCGCCAGCAGCCCCCAGGAGAACTCTGGAAACACCATATATTTT.

The DNA for the CDR3 is TGTGCCAGCAGTTTTCGACAGGGTGGTGAAAAACTGTTTTTT. It is translated as CASSFRQGGEKLFF. V usage is TRBV28 and J usage is TRBJ1-4; TRBD1 matches at 7 bases. The CDR3 has 14 amino acids. Losses at the gene ends were 3 bases for V and 7 bases for J; bases not matched to a gene: 5. In germline, CDR1 is MDHEN, CDR2 SYDVKM.

The CDR3 reads CASTSRGQRLNEQFF. For the CDR3, the DNA is TGTGCCAGCACTTCGCGGGGACAAAGGCTTAATGAGCAGTTCTTC. V usage is TRBV28 and J usage is TRBJ2-1; tentatively, D is TRBD1 or TRBD2 (6 bases each). Germline assignment: CDR1 MDHEN and CDR2 SYDVKM. V lost 7 bases and J lost 7, with 20 bases in between. The CDR3 extends over 15 amino acids.

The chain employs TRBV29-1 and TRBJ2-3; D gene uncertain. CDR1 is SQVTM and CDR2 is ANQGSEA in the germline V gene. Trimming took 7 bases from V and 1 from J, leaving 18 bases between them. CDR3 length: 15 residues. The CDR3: CSAKTGPVGTDTQYF. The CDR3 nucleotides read TGCAGCGCTAAGACTGGACCCGTAGGCACAGATACGCAGTATTTT.

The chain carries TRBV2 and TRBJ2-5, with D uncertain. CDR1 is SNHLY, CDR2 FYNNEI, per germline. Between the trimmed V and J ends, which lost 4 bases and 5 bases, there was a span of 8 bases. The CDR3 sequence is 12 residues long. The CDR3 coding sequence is TGTGCCAGCAGTGGAGGAAGGGAGACCCAGTACTTC. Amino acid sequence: CASSGGRETQYF.